This T cell receptor beta chain was obtained from a study of blood T cell repertoires in COVID-19. Study overall: There were acute and convalescent COVID-19 samples, and they came from the United States, Italy and Spain.

Per the study methods: Amplification of reference gene primers provided the estimated nucleated cell counts. Method: immunoSEQ multiplex PCR; TCRdb's copy keeps in-frame clones and lacks some. Clone size and V and J calls were adopted from that table, with D and trimming inferred from the DNA. The sample lists about 190,000 clones; roughly 82% were seen once. The CDR3 length is 12 residues. V was cut by 2 bases and J by 5 bases, with 7 bases left in between. Germline V lookup: CDR1 MNHNS, CDR2 SASEGT. A Seattle source enrolled patients during active infection and followed them longitudinally. This rearrangement joins TRBV6-1 to TRBJ2-7; D may be TRBD1 (5 bases). This clonotype originated in a woman aged 60-75 years with COVID-19, enrolled during active disease. Sequencing input: peripheral blood. For the CDR3, the DNA is TGTGCCAGCAGTGAACAGGGTGACGAGCAGTACGTC. This codes for CASSEQGDEQYV.